Shown below are 6 T cell receptor beta chains from a single sample sequenced in a study of blood T cell repertoires in COVID-19. Using immunoSEQ multiplex PCR, the repertoire was profiled, and TCRdb retains in-frame clones only, with some absent. The table has under 250,000 clones, approximately 86% seen once. Sequencing used peripheral blood. The receptors here all came from a woman aged 70-85 years with active or convalescent COVID-19.

The rearrangement uses TRBV7-9 and TRBJ2-1; possible D gene TRBD2, 6 bases. The CDR3 has 14 residues. Between the trimmed V and J ends, which lost 5 bases and 4 bases, there was a span of 12 bases. CDR1 SEHNR and CDR2 FQNEAQ come from the germline V gene (reference sequence). CDR3 sequence: CASSPLAVYNEQFF. CDR3 nucleotides: TGTGCCAGCAGCCCATTAGCGGTATACAATGAGCAGTTCTTC.

This chain links TRBV27 with TRBJ2-7; D possibly corresponds to TRBD1 (5 bases). The CDR3 length is 12 residues. V was cut by 5 bases and J by 5 bases, with 10 bases left in between. Germline V gives CDR1 MNHEY, CDR2 SMNVEV (reference sequence). The DNA of the CDR3 is TGTGCCAGCAGTCGGACACGGGACGAGCAGTACTTC. Protein: CASSRTRDEQYF.

The chain has TRBV19 and TRBJ2-1; possibly TRBD1 for D (8 bases). Between the trimmed V and J ends, which lost 4 bases and 2 bases, there was a span of 15 bases. CDR3 length: 16 residues. From germline, CDR1 is LNHDA and CDR2 SQIVND (reference sequence). CDR3 residues: CASSTLTGGAYNEQFF. CDR3 sequence (DNA): TGTGCCAGTAGTACCCTAACAGGGGGGGCCTACAATGAGCAGTTCTTC.

The gene calls are TRBV7-3 and TRBJ1-4; D may be TRBD1 (6 bases). This CDR3 contains 13 residues. CDR1 is SGHTA and CDR2 is FQGTGA in the germline V gene. Deletions cut 4 bases from V and 12 bases from J, with 15 bases between. The CDR3 nucleotides read TGTGCCAGCAGCTCCTCGGTAGGGGGAGAACTGTTTTTT. It is translated as CASSSSVGGELFF.

This clone has a handful of counts. The rearrangement uses TRBV28 and TRBJ1-2; the match to TRBD1 covers 7 bases. After removal of 1 base from V and 5 bases from J, the junction contained 7 bases not matched to a gene. The CDR3 loop spans 15 amino acids. Germline-derived CDR1 and CDR2 are MDHEN and SYDVKM. CDR3 DNA sequence: TGTGCCAGCAGTTTATATGGGGCCAGGGGGTATGGCTACACCTTC. Residues: CASSLYGARGYGYTF.

The chain couples TRBV12-5 to TRBJ1-1; weak D call: TRBD1 (5 bases). V lost 4 bases and J lost 0, with 15 bases in between. In germline, CDR1 is LGHNT, CDR2 FRNRAP. CDR3 length: 16 amino acids. The CDR3 reads CASGSLRQTMNTEAFF. As DNA, the CDR3 is TGTGCTAGTGGTTCCTTGAGACAGACCATGAACACTGAAGCTTTCTTT.